This T cell receptor (beta chain) was captured by sequencing in a study of blood T cell repertoires in COVID-19. Overall study: Material from acute and convalescent COVID-19 was sourced from the United States, Italy and Spain. T cells, B-cell-depleted T cells, or PBMCs provided the cDNA or gDNA that served as material.

As processed by the authors: Counts of nucleated cells, estimated from reference gene primer amplification, were obtained. The repertoire was sequenced with immunoSEQ multiplex PCR; TCRdb's copy has only in-frame clones and lacks some. D and trimming were read from the DNA, whereas the V and J calls and clone size are those reported in that table. The data contain fewer than 35,000 clones, about nine tenths of them singletons. J was trimmed by 5 bases and V by 2 bases; bases with no gene match: 2. The CDR3 is 16 amino acids. Germline CDR1 reads MNHNY; CDR2 reads SVGAGI (reference sequence). Specimen: peripheral blood. The TCR was taken from a human donor with active COVID-19. The donor label of this sample is uncertain. The chain has TRBV6-6 and TRBJ2-3; 15 bases fit TRBD2. CDR3 bases: TGTGCCAGCAGTTACGGACTAGCGGGGGGGAGAGATACGCAGTATTTT. Protein product: CASSYGLAGGRDTQYF.